The clone carrying this T cell receptor (beta chain) turned up a few times. Its target is unknown. Trimming took 3 bases from V and 6 from J, leaving 10 bases between them. In germline, CDR1 is SGHTA, CDR2 FQGNSA. The CDR3 contains 13 residues. These data originate in a study of beta chain features in type 1 diabetes. Study-wide results and limits: A greater similarity of naive, central memory and Treg TCRB repertoires was seen among patients than among healthy donors. Researchers caution that PCR might favor shorter templates, equally among patients and controls.

The isolated RNA, all of it, was reverse transcribed, so expressed TCRB transcripts were what got sequenced. Sequenced by immunoSEQ multiplex PCR; TCRdb stores in-frame clones only, minus some. The sample lists about 620,000 clones, 15% to 19% occurring once. The source material was naive CD4+ T cells from blood. This chain uses TRBV7-2 with TRBJ2-3, with D unclear. The clonotype comes from a young man in good health. CDR3 loop: CASSFRGADTQYF. CDR3 nucleotides: TGTGCCAGCAGCTTCCGCGGCGCCGATACGCAGTATTTT.